What follows are 3 T cell receptor beta chains derived from one specimen sequenced in a study of T-cell memory formation after mild COVID-19. Each CDR3 protein gets one entry after TCRdb re-called the 5' RACE reads with MiXCR. The table records 14,000 to 15,000 distinct CDR3 sequences, 20% to 25% of them present only once. Sequenced sample: PBMCs or a T cell subset sorted from them (not recorded which). Receptors were obtained from a man aged 18 to 29 who had mild COVID-19 (a few samples of this study predate the infection). Cell type and time point are not known.

This clonotype was recorded many times. The V call is TRBV25-1, the J call TRBJ2-7, with 7 bases identical to TRBD1. With V trimmed by 2 bases and J by 3 bases, 4 bases remained unmatched. Germline-derived CDR1 and CDR2 are MGHDK and SYGVNS. CDR3 length equals 14 residues. CDR3 bases: TGTGCCAGCAGTGAAAGGTGGGACAGCTACGAGCAGTACTTC. It codes for CASSERWDSYEQYF.

The gene calls are TRBV11-3 and TRBJ2-1; TRBD2 agrees at 9 bases. Germline CDR1 SGHNT, CDR2 YENEEA. The CDR3 spans 15 residues. Trimming cost V 1 base and J 8 bases; bases outside gene matches: 6. The CDR3 coding sequence is TGTGCCAGCAGCTTAGGCGGGGGGGCCATGTATGAGCAGTTCTTC. This sequence encodes CASSLGGGAMYEQFF.

This clonotype was seen repeatedly, ten times or more. The rearrangement joins TRBV20-1 to TRBJ2-7; D call uncertain. The germline V and J ends were trimmed by 1 base and 1 base, with 17 bases remaining between them. The CDR3 extends over 16 amino acids. CDR1 and CDR2 from the germline V gene are DFQATT and SNEGSKA (reference sequence). The CDR3 bases are TGCAGTGCTAGAGGAAAGCCGTATGCCTATTCCTACGAGCAGTACGTC. Translating gives CSARGKPYAYSYEQYV.